One sample yielded the 27 T cell receptor beta chains listed below, sequenced in a study of T cell responses to AZD1222 COVID-19 vaccine. The data were produced by immunoSEQ multiplex PCR, yet TCRdb's version contains in-frame clones alone and is incomplete. This table holds some 150,000 clones, approximately 90% found once. The material sequenced was peripheral blood, taken on day 0 of AZD1222 vaccination. The receptors shown here come from an adult in good health.

This clone was counted only a few times. The chain is built from TRBV6-6 and TRBJ2-1; TRBD2 aligns across 11 bases. Unmatched junction bases numbered 2, after V lost 0 bases and J lost 16 bases. CDR3 length: 12 residues. Germline V gene lookup returns CDR1 MNHNY and CDR2 SVGAGI (reference sequence). The CDR3 loop reads CASSYSTSGTFF. DNA of the CDR3: TGTGCCAGCAGTTACTCGACTAGCGGGACATTCTTC.

In nucleotides, the CDR3 is TGTGCCAGCAGATTTAGGGGGAGCGGCACCTCCTACGAGCAGTACTTC. As protein: CASRFRGSGTSYEQYF. The chain is built from TRBV5-4 and TRBJ2-7; D is possibly TRBD1 (6 bases). CDR1 is SGHNT and CDR2 is YYREEE in the germline V gene (reference sequence). With 5 bases removed from V and 0 bases from J, the gap between germline ends came to 18 bases. This CDR3 has 16 residues.

V is TRBV11-2 and J is TRBJ2-3; D is perhaps TRBD2 (5 bases). Germline-derived CDR1 and CDR2 are SGHAT and FQNNGV. This CDR3 is 14 amino acids long. V dropped 7 bases and J dropped 1 base, with 12 bases sitting between them. The CDR3 protein is CASKPGAGTDTQYF. CDR3 in DNA: TGTGCCAGCAAGCCCGGAGCGGGCACAGATACGCAGTATTTT.

The chain joins TRBV4-2 to TRBJ2-1, with D tentatively TRBD1 or TRBD2 (5 bases each). The V end was cut by 1 base, the J end by 0 bases, with 10 bases between. Germline V gene data show CDR1 as LGHNA and CDR2 as YNFKEQ. The CDR3 has 16 residues. CDR3 sequence reads: CASSQGSGSSYNEQFF. In DNA form, the CDR3 reads TGTGCCAGCAGCCAAGGGTCAGGGAGCTCCTACAATGAGCAGTTCTTC.

The chain joins TRBV14 to TRBJ2-7, with D uncertain. The CDR3 loop spans 13 amino acids. V shed 1 base and J shed 4 bases, with 8 bases lying between them. Per the germline V gene, CDR1 is SGHDN and CDR2 is FVKESK. CDR3 DNA sequence: TGTGCCAGCAGCCAAGGGCACGGTTACGAGCAGTACTTC. It encodes CASSQGHGYEQYF. Drawing the rest from reference TRBV14 and TRBJ2-7, the complete variable domain is EAGVTQFPSHSVIEKGQTVTLRCDPISGHDNLYWYRRVMGKEIKFLLHFVKESKQDESGMPNNRFLAERTGGTYSTLKVQPAELEDSGVYFCASSQGHGYEQYFGPGTRLTVT.

V usage is TRBV28 and J usage is TRBJ1-3; 9 nucleotides line up with TRBD1. CDR3 length: 16 amino acids. The V and J ends lost 6 bases and 0 bases, in that order; junction bases with no gene match: 6. Germline assignment: CDR1 MDHEN and CDR2 SYDVKM. The DNA for the CDR3 is TGTGCCAGCAGACAAAACAGGGGGCTCTCTGGAAACACCATATATTTT. It codes for CASRQNRGLSGNTIYF.

The CDR3 spells CASSPRAGVNTGELFF. The CDR3 DNA is TGTGCCAGCAGCCCGCGGGCGGGAGTGAACACCGGGGAGCTGTTTTTT. The chain couples TRBV27 to TRBJ2-2; 7 positions match TRBD2. The germline CDR1 and CDR2 sequences are MNHEY and SMNVEV (reference sequence). There are 16 residues in the CDR3. V trimming: 6 bases; J trimming: 1 base; junction bases outside the gene matches: 8.

V is TRBV19 and J is TRBJ1-1; possible D gene TRBD1, 5 bases. Germline V gene sequence: CDR1 LNHDA, CDR2 SQIVND (reference sequence). Trimming cost V 5 bases and J 8 bases, with 12 bases left between them. This CDR3 contains 12 residues. DNA of the CDR3: TGTGCCAGTAGTGGGGTTGCAGGGGAAGCTTTCTTT. Protein sequence: CASSGVAGEAFF. The variable domain in full, with the rest retrieved from reference TRBV19 and TRBJ1-1, is DGGITQSPKYLFRKEGQNVTLSCEQNLNHDAMYWYRQDPGQGLRLIYYSQIVNDFQKGDIAEGYSVSREKKESFPLTVTSAQKNPTAFYLCASSGVAGEAFFGQGTRLTVV.

V is TRBV27 and J is TRBJ2-1, with a possible D match to TRBD2 (6 bases). This CDR3 has 15 amino acids. V shed 3 bases and J shed 1 base, with 10 bases lying between them. The germline gives CDR1 MNHEY, CDR2 SMNVEV (reference sequence). The CDR3 DNA reads TGTGCCAGCAGTTTTGACGGGGGTTCCTACAATGAGCAGTTCTTC. Translating gives CASSFDGGSYNEQFF.

V and J are TRBV28 and TRBJ1-2; 7 bases line up with TRBD1. Trimming removed 10 bases from V and 7 bases from J; junction bases left unmatched: 12. This CDR3 spans 13 amino acids. The germline V gene has CDR1 MDHEN and CDR2 SYDVKM. This CDR3 reads CATERQGMIGYTF. The CDR3 DNA reads as TGTGCCACCGAACGACAGGGTATGATTGGCTACACCTTC.

The chain couples TRBV6-5 to TRBJ1-1; D might be TRBD1 (5 bases). V lost 4 bases to trimming and J lost 4 bases, with 16 bases between them. The germline V gene encodes CDR1 MNHEY and CDR2 SVGAGI. The CDR3 extends over 15 amino acids. The CDR3 DNA reads as TGTGCCAGCAGTTTTGGGCAGGGTTTCGGCACTGAAGCTTTCTTT. Encoded protein: CASSFGQGFGTEAFF.

Only one count was recorded for this clone. V gene TRBV7-9 combines with J gene TRBJ2-6; the D gene is possibly TRBD1 (5 bases). V gave up 8 bases and J gave up 1 base, with 12 bases separating them. The CDR3 spans 15 residues. Germline-derived CDR1 and CDR2 are SEHNR and FQNEAQ (reference sequence). The CDR3 is CASVLQASGANVLTF. CDR3 in DNA: TGTGCCAGCGTGCTACAGGCATCTGGGGCCAACGTCCTGACTTTC.

CDR3 DNA: TGTGCCAGTAGTATAGTAGGGCAGAACACTGAAGCTTTCTTT. Its translation: CASSIVGQNTEAFF. The chain employs TRBV19 and TRBJ1-1; D unresolved. V was shortened by 1 base and J by 1 base, with 7 bases between the two germline ends. Germline values: CDR1 LNHDA, CDR2 SQIVND (reference sequence). CDR3 length: 14 residues.

V usage is TRBV4-1 and J usage is TRBJ1-1; weak D call: TRBD1 (6 bases). Trimming took 0 bases from V and 0 from J, leaving 11 bases between them. CDR1 and CDR2 (germline): MGHRA, YSYEKL. The CDR3 contains 16 residues. The CDR3 spells CASSQEGGQMNTEAFF. The CDR3 DNA is TGCGCCAGCAGCCAAGAGGGAGGACAGATGAACACTGAAGCTTTCTTT.

This clone appeared once. The DNA for the CDR3 is TGTGCCAGCAGTCCAACACCCGGGACTAGTGAGACCCAGTACTTC. This encodes CASSPTPGTSETQYF. This rearrangement joins TRBV27 to TRBJ2-5, with TRBD2 matching 8 bases. J gave up 5 bases and V 5 bases, and 10 bases lay outside the gene matches. There are 15 residues in the CDR3. Germline lookup yields CDR1 MNHEY and CDR2 SMNVEV (reference sequence).

For this clone: The sample has other DNA sequences that encode this CDR3 too. The chain employs TRBV7-3 and TRBJ1-1, with D uncertain. The CDR3 is made up of 13 amino acids. The germline V gene has CDR1 SGHTA and CDR2 FQGTGA. V was clipped by 0 bases and J by 2 bases, with 4 bases between them. The CDR3 nucleotides read TGTGCCAGCAGCTTAACGGGTAACACTGAAGCTTTCTTT. This encodes CASSLTGNTEAFF.

The V call is TRBV9, the J call TRBJ2-3; D is unclear. V shed 0 bases and J shed 4 bases, with 9 bases lying between them. The CDR3 is 14 amino acids. Germline CDR1 SGDLS, CDR2 YYNGEE. The CDR3 spells CASSVGWVSDTQYF. The CDR3, as DNA: TGTGCCAGCAGCGTAGGATGGGTTTCAGATACGCAGTATTTT.

CDR3 region: CASSHGGARQRDNYGYTF. The CDR3 DNA follows: TGTGCCAGCTCCCACGGCGGGGCCCGACAAAGGGACAACTATGGCTACACCTTC. The J gene is TRBJ1-2, the V gene TRBV18; tentatively, D is TRBD1 (5 bases). The CDR3 totals 18 residues. CDR1 KGHSH and CDR2 LQKENI come from the germline V gene. The V end lost 6 bases, the J end lost 2 bases, and 25 bases lay between the germline ends.

V and J are TRBV18 and TRBJ1-3, with D perhaps TRBD1 (5 bases). Germline V CDR1 and CDR2: KGHSH, LQKENI. The CDR3 is 15 residues long. Deletions cut 3 bases from V and 0 bases from J, with 9 bases between. CDR3 coding DNA: TGTGCCAGCTCACCTTACGGGACCTCTGGAAACACCATATATTTT. It is translated as CASSPYGTSGNTIYF.

The chain combines TRBV7-8 with TRBJ1-2; perhaps TRBD1 as D (5 bases). CDR3 length equals 13 residues. V lost 1 base and J lost 4, with 7 bases in between. Germline V gene sequence: CDR1 SGHVS, CDR2 FQNEAQ. DNA of the CDR3: TGTGCCAGCAGCTTAGAACAGGTCTATGGCTACACCTTC. Its translation is CASSLEQVYGYTF.

The chain's CDR3 is CASSLTSQGPSGNTIYF. The CDR3, as DNA: TGTGCCAGCAGCTTAACATCCCAGGGCCCCTCTGGAAACACCATATATTTT. The chain employs TRBV7-2 and TRBJ1-3, with TRBD1 as a possible D gene (5 bases). The germline V gene encodes CDR1 SGHTA and CDR2 FQGNSA. V lost 2 bases to trimming and J lost 0 bases, with 14 bases between them. This CDR3 comprises 17 residues.

V usage is TRBV28 and J usage is TRBJ2-1; tentatively, D is TRBD2 (6 bases). Trimming removed 6 bases at V and 5 bases at J, with 17 bases between. From germline, CDR1 is MDHEN and CDR2 SYDVKM. The CDR3 spans 15 residues. The CDR3 sequence: CASSLGNLAHNEQFF. The DNA of the CDR3 is TGTGCCAGCAGCCTGGGAAATCTAGCGCACAATGAGCAGTTCTTC. The variable domain in full, with the rest retrieved from reference TRBV28 and TRBJ2-1, is DVKVTQSSRYLVKRTGEKVFLECVQDMDHENMFWYRQDPGLGLRLIYFSYDVKMKEKGDIPEGYSVSREKKERFSLILESASTNQTSMYLCASSLGNLAHNEQFFGPGTRLTVL.

The chain joins TRBV19 to TRBJ1-2, with TRBD1 matching over 10 bases. Germline loops: CDR1 LNHDA, CDR2 SQIVND (reference sequence). Trimming removed 7 bases from V and 2 bases from J; junction bases left unmatched: 7. The CDR3 runs 15 residues. The CDR3 spells CASNDRGRLNYGYTF. CDR3 bases: TGTGCCAGTAACGACAGGGGGCGGTTGAACTATGGCTACACCTTC. Full variable domain (remainder filled in from reference TRBV19 and TRBJ1-2): DGGITQSPKYLFRKEGQNVTLSCEQNLNHDAMYWYRQDPGQGLRLIYYSQIVNDFQKGDIAEGYSVSREKKESFPLTVTSAQKNPTAFYLCASNDRGRLNYGYTFGSGTRLTVV.

In this sample, this clone turned up once. At one of its ends the junction is not consistent with the germline gene, which may arise from a read error. This rearrangement joins TRBV7-7 to TRBJ2-2, with no clear D. This CDR3 is 16 amino acids long. Per germline, CDR1 SSHAT and CDR2 FNYEAQ (reference sequence). CDR3: CASSLGVRANTGELFF. DNA for the CDR3: TGTGCTAGCAGCTTAGGTGTGCGTGCGAACACCGGGGAGCTGTTTTTT.

The chain joins TRBV6-5 to TRBJ2-7; 9 bases match TRBD1. The CDR3 sequence is 14 residues long. CDR1 is MNHEY and CDR2 is SVGAGI in the germline V gene. V lost 6 bases, J lost 2 bases, and 5 bases stayed unmatched. CDR3 sequence (DNA): TGTGCCAGCAGAGACGGGACAGGGACCTACGAGCAGTACTTC. Protein product: CASRDGTGTYEQYF.

The sample holds one count of this clone. The chain has TRBV6-5 and TRBJ2-7; no clear D gene. Germline V CDR1 and CDR2: MNHEY, SVGAGI. The CDR3 covers 15 residues. Trimming removed 3 bases at V and 3 bases at J, with 15 bases between. The CDR3 DNA is TGTGCCAGCAGTTATGGTACGGAACCTGTCTACGAGCAGTACTTC. This gives the protein CASSYGTEPVYEQYF.

The rearrangement uses TRBV10-3 and TRBJ2-1; no reliable D call. The CDR3 length is 13 residues. CDR1 and CDR2 (germline): ENHRY, SYGVKD. V shed 11 bases and J shed 7 bases, with 18 bases lying between them. The CDR3 here is CASGYSYMNEQFF. CDR3 nucleotide sequence: TGTGCCTCTGGTTATTCCTACATGAATGAGCAGTTCTTC.